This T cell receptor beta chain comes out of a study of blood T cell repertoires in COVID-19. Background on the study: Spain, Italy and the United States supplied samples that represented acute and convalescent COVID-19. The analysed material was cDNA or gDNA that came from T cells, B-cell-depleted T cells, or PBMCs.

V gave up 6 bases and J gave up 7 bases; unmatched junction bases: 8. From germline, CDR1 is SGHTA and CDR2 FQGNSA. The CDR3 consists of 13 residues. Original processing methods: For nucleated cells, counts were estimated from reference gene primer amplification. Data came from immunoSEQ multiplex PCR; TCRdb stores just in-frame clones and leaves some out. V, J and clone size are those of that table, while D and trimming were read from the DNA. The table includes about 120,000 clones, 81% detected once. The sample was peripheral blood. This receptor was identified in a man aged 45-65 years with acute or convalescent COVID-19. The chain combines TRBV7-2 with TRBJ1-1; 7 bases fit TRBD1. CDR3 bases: TGTGCCAGCAGTTCTGACAGGGCGGGTGAAGCTTTCTTT. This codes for CASSSDRAGEAFF.